A single sample is the source of the 11 T cell receptor beta chains below, sequenced in a study of blood T cell repertoires in COVID-19. The table came from immunoSEQ multiplex PCR; TCRdb's copy has only in-frame clones and leaves some out. The table has 150,000 to 200,000 clones, 86% seen once; the top ten hold roughly 3.5%. Sequencing input: peripheral blood. The receptors come from a man in his sixties or seventies with acute or convalescent COVID-19.

This clone was counted a single time. The chain employs TRBV28 and TRBJ1-5; 8 bases align to TRBD1. Germline V lookup: CDR1 MDHEN, CDR2 SYDVKM. Trimming took 2 bases from V and 4 from J; bases not matched to a gene: 4. The CDR3 sequence is 15 residues long. This CDR3 reads CASSLGQGLNQPQHF. The CDR3 DNA reads as TGTGCCAGCAGTTTAGGACAGGGCCTAAATCAGCCCCAGCATTTT.

The chain employs TRBV7-2 and TRBJ2-7; 8 nucleotides align to TRBD2. CDR1 is SGHTA and CDR2 is FQGNSA in the germline V gene. The V gene end was trimmed by 2 bases and the J gene end by 4 bases; junction bases not matched to a gene: 7. The CDR3 sequence is 15 residues long. DNA for the CDR3: TGTGCCAGCAGCTTATACCGCGGGGGGATGTACGAGCAGTACTTC. This translates into CASSLYRGGMYEQYF.

This sequence joins TRBV30 and TRBJ2-3; TRBD2 aligns across 8 bases. Trimming cost V 0 bases and J 1 base; bases outside gene matches: 0. There are 14 residues in the CDR3. The germline CDR1 and CDR2 sequences are GTSNPN and SVGIG (reference sequence). The CDR3 sequence is CAWSVLAGTDTQYF. CDR3 coding DNA: TGTGCCTGGAGTGTACTAGCGGGCACAGATACGCAGTATTTT.

J is TRBJ2-7 and V is TRBV9; no firm D call. Between the trimmed V and J ends, which lost 0 bases and 5 bases, there was a span of 15 bases. This CDR3 spans 15 amino acids. Germline-derived CDR1 and CDR2 are SGDLS and YYNGEE. The CDR3 loop reads CASSVAVPSPDEQYF. CDR3 sequence (DNA): TGTGCCAGCAGCGTAGCTGTGCCGAGTCCTGACGAGCAGTACTTC. Full variable domain (remainder filled in from reference TRBV9 and TRBJ2-7): DSGVTQTPKHLITATGQRVTLRCSPRSGDLSVYWYQQSLDQGLQFLIQYYNGEERAKGNILERFSAQQFPDLHSELNLSSLELGDSALYFCASSVAVPSPDEQYFGPGTRLTVT.

This clone was observed a single time. The V call is TRBV19, the J call TRBJ1-1; possibly TRBD1 for D (6 bases). Deletions cut 5 bases from V and 0 bases from J, with 10 bases between. Germline-derived CDR1 and CDR2 are LNHDA and SQIVND (reference sequence). The CDR3 is made up of 14 amino acids. In DNA, the CDR3 is TGTGCCAGTAGTTGGGGGCTCTTGAACACTGAAGCTTTCTTT. The encoded protein is CASSWGLLNTEAFF.

V usage is TRBV4-2 and J usage is TRBJ1-2; 9 bases line up with TRBD1. This CDR3 is 16 amino acids long. Germline V gene data show CDR1 as LGHNA and CDR2 as YNFKEQ. Germline trimming cut 4 bases from V and 4 bases from J; bases unmatched to any gene: 10. CDR3 loop: CASSLAGTGSPYGYTF. CDR3 sequence (DNA): TGTGCCAGCAGCCTTGCCGGGACAGGGAGTCCCTATGGCTACACCTTC.

In its sample, this clone was seen once. This rearrangement joins TRBV7-2 to TRBJ1-3; possibly TRBD1 for D (6 bases). Trimming cost V 4 bases and J 0 bases, with 10 bases left between them. The CDR3 totals 15 residues. CDR1 is SGHTA and CDR2 is FQGNSA in the germline V gene. CDR3 coding DNA: TGTGCCAGCAGCTGGACAGCTGCCTCTGGAAACACCATATATTTT. It encodes CASSWTAASGNTIYF.

This clone was seen a few times. The chain combines TRBV29-1 with TRBJ1-1; the D gene is possibly TRBD1 (6 bases). Deletions cut 6 bases from V and 0 bases from J, with 11 bases between. CDR3 size: 13 residues. Germline assignment: CDR1 SQVTM and CDR2 ANQGSEA. CDR3 loop: CSVRTGLNTEAFF. In DNA form, the CDR3 reads TGCAGCGTGCGCACAGGGTTGAACACTGAAGCTTTCTTT.

The CDR3 spells CASSFPSRTDYNEQFF. In DNA form, the CDR3 reads TGTGCCAGCAGCTTTCCGTCCCGGACAGACTACAATGAGCAGTTCTTC. The chain uses TRBV5-4 and TRBJ2-1; D is possibly TRBD1 (6 bases). The germline V gene encodes CDR1 SGHNT and CDR2 YYREEE (reference sequence). This CDR3 is built from 16 residues. Trimming shortened V by 2 bases and J by 3 bases, and 15 bases separated the two germline ends.

The chain combines TRBV7-2 with TRBJ2-5; D perhaps matches TRBD2 (6 bases). This CDR3 spans 14 amino acids. V dropped 4 bases and J dropped 2 bases, with 11 bases sitting between them. CDR1 SGHTA and CDR2 FQGNSA come from the germline V gene. The CDR3 reads CASSWDSSQETQYF. CDR3 in DNA: TGTGCCAGCAGCTGGGACTCGTCACAAGAGACCCAGTACTTC.

The gene calls are TRBV6-5 and TRBJ2-7, with 9 bases aligning to TRBD1. J gave up 9 bases and V 5 bases, and 14 bases lay outside the gene matches. The CDR3 runs 15 residues. Germline assignment: CDR1 MNHEY and CDR2 SVGAGI. The CDR3 protein is CASSRLPGQGLGQYF. CDR3 bases: TGTGCCAGCAGTCGACTCCCGGGACAGGGATTGGGGCAGTACTTC.